This passage covers 9 T cell receptor beta chains from one sample sequenced in a study of siplizumab effects on memory and regulatory T cells. This table comes from immunoSEQ multiplex PCR, and its TCRdb copy is limited to in-frame clones, with some not included. This table holds about 100,000 clones, 91% found once. The sample was CD4+ T cells sorted from blood. The receptors originated from a human donor in good health.

This chain joins TRBV9 and TRBJ2-3, with a tentative D call TRBD2 (6 bases). The V gene's germline CDR1 is SGDLS and CDR2 YYNGEE. The CDR3 covers 15 residues. V lost 3 bases and J lost 0, with 11 bases in between. The CDR3 DNA follows: TGTGCCAGCAGCGGGAATAGCGGAAGCACAGATACGCAGTATTTT. This codes for CASSGNSGSTDTQYF.

The gene calls are TRBV6-6 and TRBJ1-1; D unclear. Germline loops: CDR1 MNHNY, CDR2 SVGAGI (reference sequence). The CDR3 is made up of 12 amino acids. Trimming removed 5 bases from V and 8 bases from J, with 12 bases in between. CDR3 nucleotide sequence: TGTGCCAGCAGTCCAGCGCGTGCGGAAGCTTTCTTT. Translation gives CASSPARAEAFF.

The chain combines TRBV7-2 with TRBJ1-1; possible D gene TRBD1, 6 bases. Trimming pared 2 bases from V and 2 bases from J, leaving 9 bases between. CDR3 length: 14 residues. In germline, CDR1 is SGHTA, CDR2 FQGNSA. The DNA of the CDR3 is TGTGCCAGCAGCTTATGGGGGGCTAACACTGAAGCTTTCTTT. It is translated as CASSLWGANTEAFF.

The gene calls are TRBV27 and TRBJ1-5, with D tentatively TRBD1 (5 bases). The V end lost 8 bases, the J end lost 0 bases, and 14 bases lay between the germline ends. This CDR3 comprises 15 residues. CDR1 is MNHEY, CDR2 SMNVEV, per germline (reference sequence). The CDR3 protein is CASGRPTDSNQPQHF. For the CDR3, the DNA is TGTGCCAGCGGAAGACCGACAGATAGCAATCAGCCCCAGCATTTT.

This rearrangement joins TRBV18 to TRBJ2-6; D remains ambiguous. Germline CDR1 is KGHSH and CDR2 is LQKENI. The V end was cut by 3 bases, the J end by 4 bases, with 10 bases between. The CDR3 runs to 15 residues. The CDR3 DNA follows: TGTGCCAGCTCACCGTTAGCATACGGGGCCAACGTCCTGACTTTC. Translating it yields CASSPLAYGANVLTF.

The CDR3 bases are TGTGCCTGGAGTGTAGGGCAGTGGAGCTCCTACGAGCAGTACTTC. As protein: CAWSVGQWSSYEQYF. The gene calls are TRBV30 and TRBJ2-7; no clear D. The V end was cut by 0 bases, the J end by 0 bases, with 12 bases between. CDR1 and CDR2 (germline): GTSNPN, SVGIG (reference sequence). This CDR3 has 15 amino acids.

This chain connects TRBV11-2 to TRBJ2-3; 9 positions agree with TRBD1. Unmatched junction bases numbered 1, after V lost 1 base and J lost 2 bases. CDR1 and CDR2 from the germline V gene are SGHAT and FQNNGV. This CDR3 region has 15 residues. For the CDR3, the DNA is TGTGCCAGCAGCTTAGGGGACAGGGTCACAGATACGCAGTATTTT. This codes for CASSLGDRVTDTQYF.

This chain uses TRBV19 with TRBJ1-4; TRBD1 is a possible D gene (6 bases). The CDR3 sequence is 14 residues long. CDR1 and CDR2 from the germline V gene are LNHDA and SQIVND (reference sequence). V shed 5 bases and J shed 3 bases, with 10 bases lying between them. The CDR3 region has the DNA TGTGCCAGTAGTGTCGGGACACCTAATGAAAAACTGTTTTTT. It encodes CASSVGTPNEKLFF.

The chain has TRBV7-9 and TRBJ2-7, with TRBD2 matching 11 bases. Losses at the gene ends were 8 bases for V and 4 bases for J; bases not matched to a gene: 4. The CDR3 is 13 amino acids. Germline-derived CDR1 and CDR2 are SEHNR and FQNEAQ (reference sequence). In nucleotides, the CDR3 is TGTGCCAGCCAACTAGCGGGGGTTTACGAGCAGTACTTC. Amino acid sequence: CASQLAGVYEQYF. Looking up the rest from reference TRBV7-9 and TRBJ2-7 gives the full variable domain: DTGVSQNPRHKITKRGQNVTFRCDPISEHNRLYWYRQTLGQGPEFLTYFQNEAQLEKSRLLSDRFSAERPKGSFSTLEIQRTEQGDSAMYLCASQLAGVYEQYFGPGTRLTVT.